This T cell receptor beta chain was recorded in a study of T-cell reconstitution after alpha-beta-depleted transplantation in children. A library of TCRbeta sequences, prepared with unique molecular identifiers, was generated. TCRdb re-called the PCR reads with MiXCR, one entry per CDR3 protein. Of 250,000 to 300,000 distinct CDR3 sequences listed, around 10% are singletons. This clonotype was recorded at least ten times. V lost 4 bases and J lost 6; bases outside the gene matches: 10. The CDR3 is made up of 15 amino acids. The germline CDR1 and CDR2 sequences are SQVTM and ANQGSEA. Source: peripheral blood, taken 180 days after TCRalphabeta/CD19-depleted stem cell transplant. The chain is built from TRBV29-1 and TRBJ1-4, with 8 bases identical to TRBD1. This receptor was obtained from a male patient under 10 years old who had a stem cell transplant for chronic granulomatous disease, so the T cells may come from the graft donor. DNA for the CDR3: TGCAGCGTTGGGGGACCGACAGGGGATCATGAAAAACTGTTTTTT. This encodes CSVGGPTGDHEKLFF. Full variable domain (missing parts from reference TRBV29-1 and TRBJ1-4): SAVISQKPSRDICQRGTSLTIQCQVDSQVTMMFWYRQQPGQSLTLIATANQGSEATYESGFVIDKFPISRPNLTFSTLTVSNMSPEDSSIYLCSVGGPTGDHEKLFFGSGTQLSVL.